This record concerns one T cell receptor beta chain sequence. This record belongs to a study of neoadjuvant anti-PD-1 for oral cavity cancer. J was trimmed by 4 bases and V by 6 bases; bases with no gene match: 6. Germline V gives CDR1 ENHRY, CDR2 SYGVKD. The CDR3 consists of 15 residues. TCRdb's table, derived via immunoSEQ multiplex PCR, lists solely in-frame clones and lacks some. The sample holds about 81,000 clones, roughly four fifths seen once. The J gene is TRBJ1-3, the V gene TRBV10-3, with 10 positions matching TRBD1. The sequence came from a person aged 40-85 years with oral cavity squamous cell carcinoma. The sample here was PBMCs, taken before nivolumab (anti-PD-1) treatment. DNA for the CDR3: TGTGCCATCAGGGAACCGGGACAGGGGGGAAACACCATATATTTT. The encoded protein is CAIREPGQGGNTIYF.